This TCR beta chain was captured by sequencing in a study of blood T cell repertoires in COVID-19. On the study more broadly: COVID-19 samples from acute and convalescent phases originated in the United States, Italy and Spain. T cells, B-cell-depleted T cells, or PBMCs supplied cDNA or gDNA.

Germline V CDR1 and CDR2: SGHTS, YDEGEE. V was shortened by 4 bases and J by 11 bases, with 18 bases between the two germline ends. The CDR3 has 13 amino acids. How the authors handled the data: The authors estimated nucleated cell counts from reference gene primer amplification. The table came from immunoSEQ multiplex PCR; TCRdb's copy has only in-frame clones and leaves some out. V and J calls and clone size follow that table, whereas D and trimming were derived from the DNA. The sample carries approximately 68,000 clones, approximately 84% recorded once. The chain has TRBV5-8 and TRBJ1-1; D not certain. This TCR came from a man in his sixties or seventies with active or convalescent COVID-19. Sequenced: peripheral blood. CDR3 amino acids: CASSHTGAPVAFF. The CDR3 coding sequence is TGTGCCAGCAGCCACACCGGAGCCCCTGTCGCTTTCTTT.